The next 26 T cell receptor beta chains were all read from a single sample in a study of CD8 T cells in Susac syndrome. RNA amounts of roughly 0.5 to 1 ug underwent reverse transcription with random hexamers. TCRdb re-called the immunoSEQ multiplex PCR reads with MiXCR, one entry per CDR3 protein. The sample consists of roughly 200,000 distinct CDR3 sequences, 90% to 95% of them appearing once. The sample taken for sequencing was CD4+ T cells from PBMCs. Source of these receptors: a human donor in good health.

The chain uses TRBV3-1 and TRBJ2-1, with D possibly TRBD2 on 6 matching bases. V dropped 0 bases and J dropped 8 bases, with 8 bases sitting between them. Germline V lookup: CDR1 LGHDT, CDR2 YNNKEL (reference sequence). CDR3 length equals 13 residues. The CDR3 protein is CASSQEEGDEQFF. CDR3 bases: TGTGCCAGCAGCCAAGAGGAGGGCGATGAGCAGTTCTTC.

The genes are TRBV30 and TRBJ1-1; a possible D gene is TRBD1 (5 bases). The CDR3 is 13 amino acids. Trimming removed 4 bases from V and 8 bases from J, with 17 bases in between. In germline, CDR1 is GTSNPN, CDR2 SVGIG (reference sequence). Here the CDR3 DNA reads TGTGCCTGGATACTATGGGGCTTGGGGGAAGCTTTCTTT. Protein: CAWILWGLGEAFF.

J is TRBJ2-1 and V is TRBV3-1; 7 nucleotides align to TRBD1. The CDR3 has 14 residues. Germline assignment: CDR1 LGHDT and CDR2 YNNKEL (reference sequence). The junction had 4 bases not matched to a gene; V was cut back by 2 bases and J by 6 bases. The CDR3 coding sequence is TGTGCCAGCAGCCAAACCTGGGACAGCAATGAGCAGTTCTTC. Residues: CASSQTWDSNEQFF.

A note on this clonotype: Germline is not matched at one junction end, which may reflect a read error. The rearrangement joins TRBV9 to TRBJ2-1, with 7 bases matching TRBD2. The germline V gene has CDR1 SGDLS and CDR2 YYNGEE. The CDR3 runs to 13 residues. CDR3 amino acids: CASSVGAGRAEIF. CDR3 DNA: TGTGCCAGCAGCGTAGGGGCGGGGAGGGCCGAGATCTTC.

This clonotype was detected once. This sequence joins TRBV10-3 and TRBJ2-6; tentative D call: TRBD2 (8 bases). V was trimmed by 7 bases and J by 4 bases, leaving 17 bases between them. Germline V gives CDR1 ENHRY, CDR2 SYGVKD. The length of the CDR3 is 16 residues. The CDR3 loop is CAITGGGAAGANVLTF. The CDR3, as DNA: TGTGCCATCACGGGAGGGGGCGCAGCCGGGGCCAACGTCCTGACTTTC.

The chain carries TRBV12-3 or TRBV12-4 and TRBJ1-2; D is uncertain. This CDR3 has 14 amino acids. Trimming removed 2 bases at V and 4 bases at J, with 11 bases between. Here the CDR3 DNA reads TGTGCCAGCAGTTTATCCGGGGTTACCTATGGCTACACCTTC. Translating gives CASSLSGVTYGYTF.

The V gene is TRBV9, the J gene TRBJ2-4; the D gene is possibly TRBD1 (5 bases). Germline CDR1 and CDR2: SGDLS and YYNGEE. Trimming removed 4 bases from V and 6 bases from J, with 11 bases in between. The CDR3 sequence is 13 residues long. The CDR3 nucleotides are TGTGCCAGCAGCCCCCTGGGGCGAAACATTCAGTACTTC. This translates into CASSPLGRNIQYF.

V and J are TRBV19 and TRBJ1-2, with D possibly matching TRBD1 (5 bases). Germline-derived CDR1 and CDR2 are LNHDA and SQIVND (reference sequence). Deletions cut 5 bases from V and 2 bases from J, with 12 bases between. The CDR3 spans 14 residues. The CDR3 DNA reads TGTGCCAGTAGTGCGGACATAGGGAACTATGGCTACACCTTC. Residues: CASSADIGNYGYTF. Full variable domain (missing parts from reference TRBV19 and TRBJ1-2): DGGITQSPKYLFRKEGQNVTLSCEQNLNHDAMYWYRQDPGQGLRLIYYSQIVNDFQKGDIAEGYSVSREKKESFPLTVTSAQKNPTAFYLCASSADIGNYGYTFGSGTRLTVV.

In its sample, this clonotype was seen a few times. The chain is built from TRBV29-1 and TRBJ1-4; D is ambiguous. The CDR3 has 11 amino acids. The V gene lost 4 bases and the J gene lost 11 bases, with 11 bases spanning the gap. The germline V gene has CDR1 SQVTM and CDR2 ANQGSEA. CDR3 in DNA: TGCAGCGTTGCCGTCCTCGCGAAACTGTTTTTT. The encoded protein is CSVAVLAKLFF.

V and J are TRBV29-1 and TRBJ1-1; possible D gene TRBD1, 5 bases. The V gene's germline CDR1 is SQVTM and CDR2 ANQGSEA. Between the trimmed V and J ends, which lost 2 bases and 3 bases, there was a span of 7 bases. This CDR3 has 12 amino acids. The CDR3 protein is CSVEPRDTEAFF. DNA for the CDR3: TGCAGCGTTGAACCCAGGGACACTGAAGCTTTCTTT. The full variable domain, in which reference TRBV29-1 and TRBJ1-1 provide the parts outside the CDR3, is SAVISQKPSRDICQRGTSLTIQCQVDSQVTMMFWYRQQPGQSLTLIATANQGSEATYESGFVIDKFPISRPNLTFSTLTVSNMSPEDSSIYLCSVEPRDTEAFFGQGTRLTVV.

This clonotype was detected only once. The chain recombines TRBV20-1 with TRBJ1-5; 9 bases match TRBD1. There are 17 residues in the CDR3. Germline CDR1 DFQATT, CDR2 SNEGSKA (reference sequence). The J segment lost 1 base and the V segment lost 2 bases, leaving 9 bases of the junction unmatched. The CDR3 sequence is CSARSGTGSRSNQPQHF. Here the CDR3 DNA reads TGCAGTGCTAGATCCGGGACAGGGTCGCGGAGCAATCAGCCCCAGCATTTT.

The V and J genes are TRBV5-6 and TRBJ1-2, with TRBD1 as a possible D gene (5 bases). This CDR3 comprises 16 residues. V was pared by 0 bases and J by 8 bases, with 20 bases between. CDR1 and CDR2 (germline): SGHDT, YYEEEE. The CDR3 spells CASSLGGRTGLFGYTF. As DNA, the CDR3 is TGTGCCAGCAGCTTGGGGGGCCGGACGGGGTTGTTCGGCTACACCTTC.

V is TRBV4-1 and J is TRBJ2-1; tentatively, D is TRBD1 (5 bases). Per the germline V gene, CDR1 is MGHRA and CDR2 is YSYEKL. CDR3 length: 13 residues. Deletions cut 3 bases from V and 7 bases from J, with 10 bases between. The CDR3 protein is CASSHVTVNEQFF. CDR3 nucleotide sequence: TGCGCCAGCAGCCACGTGACAGTTAATGAGCAGTTCTTC.

J is TRBJ2-6 and V is TRBV24-1; 8 bases agree with TRBD1. The germline CDR1 and CDR2 sequences are KGHDR and SFDVKD. J lost 2 bases, V lost 4 bases, and 0 bases had no gene match. This CDR3 has 15 amino acids. CDR3 protein: CATSEDRAGANVLTF. For the CDR3, the DNA is TGTGCCACCAGTGAGGACAGGGCTGGGGCCAACGTCCTGACTTTC.

V gene TRBV11-2 combines with J gene TRBJ2-4, with a weak D call TRBD2 (6 bases). Germline V lookup: CDR1 SGHAT, CDR2 FQNNGV. The CDR3 sequence is 17 residues long. Trimming left V 0 bases short and J 3 bases short, with 15 bases between. In nucleotides, the CDR3 is TGTGCCAGCAGCTTAGATGTGGCGGGAATGGGCAAAAACATTCAGTACTTC. This sequence encodes CASSLDVAGMGKNIQYF.

The rearrangement links TRBV20-1 to TRBJ1-2; D ambiguous. CDR3 size: 12 residues. Germline CDR1 and CDR2: DFQATT and SNEGSKA (reference sequence). V dropped 0 bases and J dropped 8 bases, with 10 bases sitting between them. CDR3 loop: CSARDLEVGYTF. CDR3 in DNA: TGCAGTGCTAGAGATCTCGAGGTCGGCTACACCTTC.

This chain connects TRBV20-1 to TRBJ2-4; unclear D gene. The CDR3 has 15 residues. V lost 3 bases to trimming and J lost 3 bases, with 15 bases between them. The V gene's germline CDR1 is DFQATT and CDR2 SNEGSKA (reference sequence). CDR3 coding DNA: TGCAGTGCTAGGAGGTTAGGAATCGGCAAAAACATTCAGTACTTC. Amino acid sequence: CSARRLGIGKNIQYF.

The rearrangement joins TRBV6-1 to TRBJ2-1, with 8 positions matching TRBD2. The CDR3 has 17 residues. Germline assignment: CDR1 MNHNS and CDR2 SASEGT. V lost 6 bases to trimming and J lost 8 bases; unmatched junction nucleotides: 18. CDR3 nucleotide sequence: TGTGCCAGCAGACGGCTAGCGGGCCGCGCAATGTTCTATGAGCAGTTCTTC. The encoded protein is CASRRLAGRAMFYEQFF.

This chain connects TRBV29-1 to TRBJ2-4; D perhaps matches TRBD1 (6 bases). Germline V lookup: CDR1 SQVTM, CDR2 ANQGSEA. V gave up 4 bases and J gave up 8 bases, with 18 bases separating them. This CDR3 comprises 14 residues. The CDR3 nucleotides read TGCAGCGTTGGGGGGCCTACCGGTGGGGACATTCAGTACTTC. Translated, it gives CSVGGPTGGDIQYF.

The V call is TRBV28, the J call TRBJ1-2; D not certain. The CDR3 length is 13 residues. Germline assignment: CDR1 MDHEN and CDR2 SYDVKM. V was clipped by 1 base and J by 7 bases, with 10 bases between them. The CDR3 here is CASSLSGLSGYTF. In nucleotides, the CDR3 is TGTGCCAGCAGTTTATCTGGGCTCTCTGGCTACACCTTC.

This chain uses TRBV3-1 with TRBJ2-1; D is undetermined. The CDR3 is 12 residues long. V was trimmed by 0 bases and J by 6 bases, leaving 3 bases between them. The germline CDR1 and CDR2 sequences are LGHDT and YNNKEL (reference sequence). The CDR3 loop reads CASSQDFNEQFF. CDR3 sequence (DNA): TGTGCCAGCAGCCAAGACTTCAATGAGCAGTTCTTC.

The chain couples TRBV15 to TRBJ1-2, with D unresolved. The germline V gene has CDR1 LNHNV and CDR2 YYDKDF (reference sequence). CDR3 length equals 15 residues. Trimming pared 0 bases from V and 7 bases from J, leaving 15 bases between. The CDR3 spells CATSRDWTGSSGYTF. As DNA, the CDR3 is TGTGCCACCAGCAGAGATTGGACCGGGAGCTCTGGCTACACCTTC. The whole variable domain, filled in from reference TRBV15 and TRBJ1-2, reads DAMVIQNPRYQVTQFGKPVTLSCSQTLNHNVMYWYQQKSSQAPKLLFHYYDKDFNNEADTPDNFQSRRPNTSFCFLDIRSPGLGDTAMYLCATSRDWTGSSGYTFGSGTRLTVV.

The chain has TRBV12-3 or TRBV12-4 and TRBJ2-3, with TRBD2 identical over 10 bases. V gave up 6 bases and J gave up 2 bases; unmatched junction bases: 5. The length of the CDR3 is 15 residues. CDR3 protein: CASRLAGAYTDTQYF. As DNA, the CDR3 is TGTGCCAGCAGGCTAGCGGGGGCCTACACAGATACGCAGTATTTT.

The chain joins TRBV20-1 to TRBJ2-7, with TRBD2 matching over 7 bases. The CDR3 spans 13 residues. Germline V lookup: CDR1 DFQATT, CDR2 SNEGSKA (reference sequence). V shed 3 bases and J 5 bases; nucleotides not matched to a gene: 7. The CDR3 nucleotides read TGCAGTGCTAGTCGGGAGGCCCTCGACGAGCAGTACGTC. It encodes CSASREALDEQYV.

The J gene is TRBJ2-3, the V gene TRBV20-1, with D unresolved. The germline V and J ends were trimmed by 4 bases and 3 bases, with 14 bases remaining between them. Germline V gene data show CDR1 as DFQATT and CDR2 as SNEGSKA (reference sequence). The CDR3 loop spans 14 amino acids. In DNA form, the CDR3 reads TGCAGTGCTACTAGGATCCGAATAACAGATACGCAGTATTTT. Translating gives CSATRIRITDTQYF.

This sequence joins TRBV29-1 and TRBJ1-5; D not certain. V lost 0 bases and J lost 1, with 7 bases in between. The CDR3 is 14 amino acids. The germline V gene has CDR1 SQVTM and CDR2 ANQGSEA. This chain's CDR3 is CSVEDPSSNQPQHF. The CDR3 DNA follows: TGCAGCGTTGAAGATCCATCCAGCAATCAGCCCCAGCATTTT. Filled out from reference TRBV29-1 and TRBJ1-5, the complete variable domain reads SAVISQKPSRDICQRGTSLTIQCQVDSQVTMMFWYRQQPGQSLTLIATANQGSEATYESGFVIDKFPISRPNLTFSTLTVSNMSPEDSSIYLCSVEDPSSNQPQHFGDGTRLSIL.